This T cell receptor (beta chain) derives from a study of Graves' ophthalmopathy and Graves' hyperthyroidism. On the study more broadly: The authors collected peripheral blood at initial diagnosis, before any treatment.

Only a few counts were recorded for this clonotype. The target antigen is unknown. The authors amplified TCR beta CDR3 regions from RNA transcripts. HTBI primers were employed in first-round RT-PCR, then a second-round multiplex PCR followed. In TCRdb, the multiplex PCR reads were re-called with MiXCR into one record per CDR3 protein. Seen here are about 620,000 distinct CDR3 sequences, about a fifth observed once, and the top ten hold approximately 6.5%. V was cut by 4 bases and J by 2 bases, with 6 bases left in between. The CDR3 loop spans 11 amino acids. CDR1 and CDR2 from the germline V gene are GTSNPN and SVGIG (reference sequence). Being free of ophthalmopathy for 18 months of follow-up defined stable hyperthyroidism. Study-wide results and limits: A model of 13 signatures distinguished ophthalmopathy from stable hyperthyroidism at approximately 90% sensitivity and roughly 80% specificity.

The specimen sequenced was peripheral blood. This sequence joins TRBV30 and TRBJ2-7; D remains ambiguous. The TCR was taken from a woman between 18 and 30 years old with stable Graves' hyperthyroidism. Some clones in this sample may be carry-over from other donors' samples. The CDR3 loop is CAWKRAYEQYF. The CDR3 DNA sequence: TGTGCCTGGAAACGGGCCTACGAGCAGTACTTC.